This is a list of T cell receptor beta chains from one sample in a study of shared clonotypes between healthy human individuals. Using immunoSEQ multiplex PCR, the repertoire was profiled, and TCRdb retains in-frame clones only, with some absent. This table holds 500,000 to 700,000 clones, approximately 95% found once. Material: naive CD8+ T cells sorted from blood. These receptor sequences come from a woman aged 25-40 years in good health. CDR3s include the opening cysteine and the closing phenylalanine or tryptophan. D genes are given only for firm matches. The listing skips clone size in some rows; elsewhere it reads once, few, many or a size class.

D gene	V gene	J gene	clone size	CDR3 protein	CDR3 DNA
-	TRBV27	TRBJ1-5	-	CASSLRQNQPQHF	TGTGCCAGCAGTTTACGGCAGAATCAGCCCCAGCATTTT
TRBD2	TRBV6-5	TRBJ2-7	-	CASSQTSGRIYEQYF	TGTGCCAGCAGTCAGACTAGCGGGAGGATATACGAGCAGTACTTC
-	TRBV4-2	TRBJ1-1	-	CASSQETTEAFF	TGTGCCAGCAGCCAAGAGACCACTGAAGCTTTCTTT
-	TRBV7-8	TRBJ1-4	-	CASSFGQGRPNEKLFF	TGTGCCAGCAGTTTTGGGCAGGGGCGACCTAATGAAAAACTGTTTTTT
TRBD2	TRBV2	TRBJ2-7	once	CASSADLAGVSHEQYF	TGTGCCAGCAGCGCTGATCTAGCGGGAGTCTCCCACGAGCAGTACTTC
-	TRBV30	TRBJ2-2	-	CAWIPQESTGELFF	TGTGCCTGGATCCCCCAGGAGAGCACCGGGGAGCTGTTTTTT
TRBD2	TRBV4-1	TRBJ2-7	-	CASSQVMGRGGGGSEQYF	TGCGCCAGCAGCCAAGTAATGGGGCGCGGGGGGGGTGGATCCGAGCAGTACTTC
-	TRBV7-9	TRBJ1-3	-	CAGGKCIYF	TGTGCCGGCGGGAAATGCATATATTTT
TRBD2	TRBV9	TRBJ2-3	-	CASSVALAGVGDTQYF	TGTGCCAGCAGCGTAGCACTAGCGGGAGTGGGAGATACGCAGTATTTT
-	TRBV27	TRBJ2-1	-	CASRGGGSSYNEQFF	TGTGCCAGCAGAGGGGGCGGGAGCTCCTACAATGAGCAGTTCTTC
-	TRBV20-1	TRBJ2-7	-	CSASMGTQYF	TGCAGTGCCAGTATGGGTACGCAGTACTTC
TRBD2	TRBV7-8	TRBJ2-7	-	CASSLVGTSGTGEQYF	TGTGCCAGCAGCTTAGTTGGGACTAGCGGGACTGGCGAGCAGTACTTC
-	TRBV7-6	TRBJ2-1	-	CASSPHRTAVNEQFF	TGTGCCAGCAGCCCACATCGGACCGCTGTCAATGAGCAGTTCTTC
TRBD2	TRBV27	TRBJ2-7	-	CASSSGTSGRAKQYF	TGTGCCAGCAGTTCAGGGACTAGCGGGAGGGCCAAGCAGTACTTC